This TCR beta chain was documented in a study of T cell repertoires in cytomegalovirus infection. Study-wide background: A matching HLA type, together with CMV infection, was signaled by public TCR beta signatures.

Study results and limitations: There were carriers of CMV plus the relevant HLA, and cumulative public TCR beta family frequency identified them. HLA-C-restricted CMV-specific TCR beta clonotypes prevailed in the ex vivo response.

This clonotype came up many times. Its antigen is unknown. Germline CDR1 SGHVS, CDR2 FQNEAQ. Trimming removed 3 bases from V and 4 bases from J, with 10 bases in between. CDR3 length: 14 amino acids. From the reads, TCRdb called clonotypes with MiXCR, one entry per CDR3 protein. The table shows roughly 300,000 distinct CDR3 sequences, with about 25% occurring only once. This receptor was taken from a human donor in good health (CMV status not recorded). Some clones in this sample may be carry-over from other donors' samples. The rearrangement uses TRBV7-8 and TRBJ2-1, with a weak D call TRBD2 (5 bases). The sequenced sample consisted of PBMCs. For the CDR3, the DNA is TGTGCCAGCAGCTTCGGTGGAGGATACAATGAGCAGTTCTTC. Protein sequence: CASSFGGGYNEQFF.